A single sample gave rise to the 32 T cell receptor beta chains below, sequenced in a study of T cell repertoires in cytomegalovirus infection. TCRdb reprocessed the reads with MiXCR, giving one entry per CDR3 protein. The table records fewer than 550,000 distinct CDR3 sequences, roughly 12% of them present only once. The sequenced sample was PBMCs. The receptors originated from a human donor in good health (CMV status not recorded). Some clones in this sample may be carry-over from other donors' samples.

Ten or more counts support this clonotype. This sequence joins TRBV4-2 and TRBJ1-1, with 10 bases identical to TRBD1. This CDR3 has 15 residues. V shed 3 bases and J 4 bases; nucleotides not matched to a gene: 5. Per germline, CDR1 LGHNA and CDR2 YNFKEQ. The CDR3 nucleotides are TGTGCCAGCAGCCAGACAGGGGGCCACGGCACTGAAGCTTTCTTT. It translates to CASSQTGGHGTEAFF.

This clonotype was seen repeatedly, ten times or more. The chain links TRBV7-2 to TRBJ2-4, with TRBD1 matching over 7 bases. CDR3 length equals 14 residues. Germline V gene lookup returns CDR1 SGHTA and CDR2 FQGNSA. The J segment lost 3 bases and the V segment lost 4 bases, leaving 3 bases of the junction unmatched. The CDR3 DNA reads TGTGCCAGCAGCTGGGGACAGAACAAAAACATTCAGTACTTC. Translated: CASSWGQNKNIQYF.

This clonotype was seen only a few times. The chain couples TRBV20-1 to TRBJ1-5, with D possibly matching TRBD1 (6 bases). V was cut by 5 bases and J by 3 bases, with 11 bases left in between. From germline, CDR1 is DFQATT and CDR2 SNEGSKA (reference sequence). The CDR3 spans 13 residues. In nucleotides, the CDR3 is TGCAGTGCTGCGGGACAAATCAATCAGCCCCAGCATTTT. Translating it yields CSAAGQINQPQHF.

This clonotype was counted ten times or more. This chain uses TRBV6-1 with TRBJ2-7; 7 bases match TRBD1. The ends lost 7 bases at V and 7 bases at J; junction bases unmatched: 13. The CDR3 loop spans 14 amino acids. The germline gives CDR1 MNHNS, CDR2 SASEGT. The CDR3 loop is CASIPTGWSSEQYF. In nucleotides, the CDR3 is TGTGCCAGCATACCGACAGGGTGGTCGAGTGAGCAGTACTTC.

This clonotype was detected many times. This chain uses TRBV7-6 with TRBJ2-5; D remains unclear. The CDR3 is 15 residues long. The germline V gene has CDR1 SGHVS and CDR2 FNYEAQ. The germline V and J ends were trimmed by 2 bases and 3 bases, with 13 bases remaining between them. CDR3 residues: CASSLLTQTKETQYF. CDR3 nucleotide sequence: TGTGCCAGCAGCTTACTGACCCAGACAAAAGAGACCCAGTACTTC.

This clonotype appeared a few times. This sequence joins TRBV27 and TRBJ1-6; D is possibly TRBD1 (5 bases). V was cut by 5 bases and J by 9 bases, with 20 bases left in between. The CDR3 is made up of 16 amino acids. From germline, CDR1 is MNHEY and CDR2 SMNVEV (reference sequence). The DNA for the CDR3 is TGTGCCAGCAGTCCTTCGGCCGGAGAGAGGGGTTCACCCCTCCACTTT. Protein sequence: CASSPSAGERGSPLHF.

This clonotype occurred many times. This chain joins TRBV19 and TRBJ2-1; 7 positions match TRBD1. J was trimmed by 0 bases and V by 3 bases; bases with no gene match: 14. The CDR3 sequence is 19 residues long. CDR1 is LNHDA, CDR2 SQIVND, per germline (reference sequence). Here the CDR3 DNA reads TGTGCCAGTAGTATTTACAGGACAGGAGACTCGATCTCCTACAATGAGCAGTTCTTC. Amino acids: CASSIYRTGDSISYNEQFF.

This clonotype was picked up many times. V gene TRBV5-1 combines with J gene TRBJ2-3; the match to TRBD1 covers 11 bases. V shed 1 base, J shed 2 bases, and the junction held 3 bases outside the gene matches. Germline assignment: CDR1 SGHRS and CDR2 YFSETQ. The CDR3 sequence is 16 residues long. CDR3 protein: CASSLTDRGLTDTQYF. The CDR3 DNA reads TGCGCCAGCAGCTTGACGGACAGGGGGCTCACAGATACGCAGTATTTT.

There are a few counts of this clonotype. The chain couples TRBV6-5 to TRBJ2-5; no firm D call. V was cut by 3 bases and J by 5 bases, with 7 bases left in between. Germline V gives CDR1 MNHEY, CDR2 SVGAGI. The CDR3 length is 12 residues. This chain's CDR3 is CASSYSKETQYF. The CDR3 nucleotides read TGTGCCAGCAGTTATTCGAAGGAGACCCAGTACTTC.

Ten or more counts support this clonotype. The rearrangement links TRBV6-2 or TRBV6-3 to TRBJ2-7; D is unresolved. Per the germline V gene, CDR1 is MNHEY and CDR2 is SVGEGT. The V end was cut by 2 bases, the J end by 2 bases, with 19 bases between. The CDR3 extends over 17 amino acids. The CDR3: CASSYRRNMWQAYEQYF. Written as DNA, the CDR3 is TGTGCCAGCAGTTACCGGCGGAATATGTGGCAGGCCTACGAGCAGTACTTC.

In its sample, this clonotype was seen many times. The V gene is TRBV7-9, the J gene TRBJ2-5; D is possibly TRBD1 (6 bases). Trimming removed 7 bases from V and 4 bases from J, with 10 bases in between. From germline, CDR1 is SEHNR and CDR2 FQNEAQ (reference sequence). The CDR3 consists of 12 residues. The CDR3 nucleotides read TGTGCCAGCAAGAAAGGGGGAGAGACCCAGTACTTC. Amino acids: CASKKGGETQYF.

The V call is TRBV6-5, the J call TRBJ1-4; D is unclear. V was trimmed by 5 bases and J by 2 bases, leaving 9 bases between them. Germline lookup yields CDR1 MNHEY and CDR2 SVGAGI. This CDR3 has 14 residues. The CDR3 DNA follows: TGTGCCAGCAGTGTGGGTCAGACTAATGAAAAACTGTTTTTT. Translated, it gives CASSVGQTNEKLFF.

This clonotype was seen many times. The genes are TRBV19 and TRBJ2-5; 12 bases are shared with TRBD2. The trim removed 7 bases at V and 2 bases at J, leaving 17 bases unmatched. The CDR3 is 19 residues long. Germline values: CDR1 LNHDA, CDR2 SQIVND (reference sequence). In nucleotides, the CDR3 is TGTGCCAGTACCGCCAGGGCGGCTAGCGGGGGGGCGGTTCAAGAGACCCAGTACTTC. This sequence encodes CASTARAASGGAVQETQYF.

This clonotype was counted many times. The V and J genes are TRBV20-1 and TRBJ1-2, with a possible D match to TRBD1 (6 bases). The CDR3 runs to 13 residues. CDR1 DFQATT and CDR2 SNEGSKA come from the germline V gene (reference sequence). V was clipped by 5 bases and J by 5 bases, with 15 bases between them. The CDR3 here is CSALSGGAYGYTF. CDR3 DNA: TGCAGTGCTCTCAGTGGGGGGGCTTATGGCTACACCTTC.

This chain connects TRBV2 to TRBJ1-6, with a possible D match to TRBD1 (5 bases). The CDR3 is 13 amino acids. Trimming left V 7 bases short and J 9 bases short, with 13 bases between. Germline CDR1 and CDR2: SNHLY and FYNNEI. The DNA of the CDR3 is TGTGCCAGCATCCAGGGAGAGGGTTCACCCCTCCACTTT. Translated, it gives CASIQGEGSPLHF.

Many counts were recorded for this clonotype. The V call is TRBV28, the J call TRBJ2-1; perhaps TRBD1 as D (8 bases). CDR3 size: 15 residues. Trimming took 6 bases from V and 5 from J, leaving 17 bases between them. CDR1 MDHEN and CDR2 SYDVKM come from the germline V gene. The CDR3 sequence: CASREQGGEDNEQFF. In DNA, the CDR3 is TGTGCCAGCAGAGAACAGGGGGGGGAGGACAATGAGCAGTTCTTC.

This clonotype was observed at least ten times. The gene calls are TRBV4-1 and TRBJ1-2, with a weak D call TRBD1 (5 bases). CDR3 size: 15 residues. V lost 0 bases and J 3 bases, leaving 11 bases between the germline ends. Germline V gene data show CDR1 as MGHRA and CDR2 as YSYEKL. The CDR3 bases are TGCGCCAGCAGCCAAGAAATCGACAGTTACTATGGCTACACCTTC. It codes for CASSQEIDSYYGYTF.

The table lists this clonotype with many counts. V is TRBV7-6 and J is TRBJ1-4, with a possible D match to TRBD1 (5 bases). The germline CDR1 and CDR2 sequences are SGHVS and FNYEAQ. CDR3 length equals 15 residues. V was trimmed by 5 bases and J by 10 bases, leaving 20 bases between them. The CDR3 sequence: CASSENLPAGGKLFF. As DNA, the CDR3 is TGTGCCAGCAGCGAGAACCTCCCGGCTGGGGGAAAACTGTTTTTT.

Ten or more counts support this clonotype. The chain carries TRBV28 and TRBJ2-2; 7 bases line up with TRBD1. CDR1 is MDHEN and CDR2 is SYDVKM in the germline V gene. The CDR3 covers 15 residues. The junction had 4 bases not matched to a gene; V was cut back by 2 bases and J by 4 bases. The CDR3 loop is CASSLVTGSTGELFF. CDR3 coding DNA: TGTGCCAGCAGTTTAGTGACAGGGAGCACCGGGGAGCTGTTTTTT.

Concerning this clonotype itself: A read error may account for a junction end that differs from germline. J is TRBJ2-3 and V is TRBV27; D may be TRBD2 (6 bases). The CDR3 extends over 12 amino acids. The germline V gene has CDR1 MNHEY and CDR2 SMNVEV (reference sequence). The CDR3 region is CASSLFDGSQVF. CDR3 nucleotides: TGTGCCAGCAGTTTATTCGACGGGAGTCAGGTTTTT.

The table lists this clonotype with many counts. The V gene is TRBV11-2, the J gene TRBJ2-7; D is perhaps TRBD1 (5 bases). V was pared by 3 bases and J by 3 bases, with 12 bases between. CDR3 size: 14 residues. Germline values: CDR1 SGHAT, CDR2 FQNNGV. Written as DNA, the CDR3 is TGTGCCAGCAGCTTCCGGAGACAGAACTACGAGCAGTACTTC. It yields the protein CASSFRRQNYEQYF.

The table lists this clonotype with many counts. This chain connects TRBV19 to TRBJ1-4; D ambiguous. Germline assignment: CDR1 LNHDA and CDR2 SQIVND (reference sequence). Trimming left V 7 bases short and J 0 bases short, with 9 bases between. The CDR3 runs 14 residues. CDR3: CASKDGATNEKLFF. The CDR3 nucleotides read TGTGCCAGTAAGGACGGTGCAACTAATGAAAAACTGTTTTTT.

This clonotype was seen ten or more times. CDR3 sequence reads: CASSSGTPYQETQYF. The CDR3 DNA is TGTGCCAGCAGCTCCGGGACTCCGTACCAAGAGACCCAGTACTTC. The rearrangement joins TRBV5-4 to TRBJ2-5, with a weak D call TRBD2 (6 bases). The CDR3 runs 15 residues. With 3 bases removed from V and 0 bases from J, the gap between germline ends came to 12 bases. The germline CDR1 and CDR2 sequences are SGHNT and YYREEE (reference sequence). The variable domain in full, completed from reference TRBV5-4 and TRBJ2-5, reads ETGVTQSPTHLIKTRGQQVTLRCSSQSGHNTVSWYQQALGQGPQFIFQYYREEENGRGNFPPRFSGLQFPNYSSELNVNALELDDSALYLCASSSGTPYQETQYFGPGTRLLVL.

This clonotype was observed at least ten times. The chain has TRBV10-2 and TRBJ1-6; D may be TRBD1 (5 bases). With 7 bases removed from V and 4 bases from J, the gap between germline ends came to 8 bases. Germline V lookup: CDR1 WSHSY, CDR2 SAAADI. The CDR3 is 13 residues long. This chain's CDR3 is CASTTAYNSPLHF. For the CDR3, the DNA is TGCGCCAGCACGACAGCTTATAATTCACCCCTCCACTTT.

Many counts were recorded for this clonotype. This sequence joins TRBV6-2 or TRBV6-3 and TRBJ2-7; 9 positions match TRBD2. Unmatched junction bases numbered 7, after V lost 3 bases and J lost 1 base. Per the germline V gene, CDR1 is MNHEY and CDR2 is SVGEGT. The CDR3 covers 16 residues. CDR3 sequence (DNA): TGTGCCAGCAGTTATCGGACTAGCGCAATATCCTACGAGCAGTACTTC. Translating it yields CASSYRTSAISYEQYF.

Many counts were recorded for this clonotype. The gene calls are TRBV11-3 and TRBJ2-1, with 10 bases identical to TRBD1. Trimming removed 7 bases from V and 2 bases from J; junction bases left unmatched: 2. The CDR3 is 14 residues long. CDR1 and CDR2 from the germline V gene are SGHNT and YENEEA. The DNA for the CDR3 is TGTGCCAGCACCGGGACAGGGGCCTACAATGAGCAGTTCTTC. Translation: CASTGTGAYNEQFF.

The chain recombines TRBV5-1 with TRBJ2-7; D could derive from TRBD1 or TRBD2 (5 bases each). Trimming removed 0 bases at V and 3 bases at J, with 13 bases between. The length of the CDR3 is 15 residues. Germline V gene sequence: CDR1 SGHRS, CDR2 YFSETQ. CDR3 bases: TGCGCCAGCAGCTTGGCCCCGGGGCTGAACTACGAGCAGTACTTC. Amino acid sequence: CASSLAPGLNYEQYF.

This clonotype was seen ten or more times. In DNA form, the CDR3 reads TGTGCCAGCAGCTTAGCGTCCCTAGCGGGAGGCCCCGCTCGTACAGATACGCAGTATTTT. Protein sequence: CASSLASLAGGPARTDTQYF. The rearrangement links TRBV7-8 to TRBJ2-3; 11 nucleotides match TRBD2. The CDR3 is 20 residues long. The junction had 14 bases not matched to a gene; V was cut back by 0 bases and J by 3 bases. Germline assignment: CDR1 SGHVS and CDR2 FQNEAQ.

This clonotype showed up many times. This chain joins TRBV4-1 and TRBJ2-7; the match to TRBD1 covers 7 bases. The CDR3 extends over 15 amino acids. Germline V lookup: CDR1 MGHRA, CDR2 YSYEKL. The J segment lost 1 base and the V segment lost 0 bases, leaving 3 bases of the junction unmatched. CDR3 region: CASSQEPDRSYEQYF. DNA of the CDR3: TGCGCCAGCAGCCAAGAACCGGACAGGTCCTACGAGCAGTACTTC.

This clonotype has a handful of counts. The V and J genes are TRBV7-9 and TRBJ1-4; no firm D call. CDR3 length: 14 residues. The V and J ends lost 4 bases and 4 bases respectively, with 10 bases between them. Looked up from germline, CDR1 is SEHNR and CDR2 is FQNEAQ (reference sequence). The CDR3 spells CASSSTGFNEKLFF. The CDR3 nucleotides are TGTGCCAGCAGCTCGACGGGATTTAATGAAAAACTGTTTTTT.

The chain carries TRBV20-1 and TRBJ2-7; the match to TRBD1 covers 8 bases. The CDR3 is 12 residues long. CDR1 DFQATT and CDR2 SNEGSKA come from the germline V gene (reference sequence). The trim removed 5 bases at V and 6 bases at J, leaving 6 bases unmatched. In DNA, the CDR3 is TGCAGTGCTGTACGACAGGGGACCGAGCAGTACTTC. Encoded protein: CSAVRQGTEQYF.

This clonotype turned up a few times. The V gene is TRBV7-9, the J gene TRBJ2-7, with 12 bases identical to TRBD1. Germline CDR1 and CDR2: SEHNR and FQNEAQ (reference sequence). This CDR3 region has 16 residues. Trimming cost V 1 base and J 5 bases; bases outside gene matches: 6. For the CDR3, the DNA is TGTGCCAGCAGCTTAGAGGGGGACAGGGGGCGCCACGAGCAGTACTTC. This translates into CASSLEGDRGRHEQYF.